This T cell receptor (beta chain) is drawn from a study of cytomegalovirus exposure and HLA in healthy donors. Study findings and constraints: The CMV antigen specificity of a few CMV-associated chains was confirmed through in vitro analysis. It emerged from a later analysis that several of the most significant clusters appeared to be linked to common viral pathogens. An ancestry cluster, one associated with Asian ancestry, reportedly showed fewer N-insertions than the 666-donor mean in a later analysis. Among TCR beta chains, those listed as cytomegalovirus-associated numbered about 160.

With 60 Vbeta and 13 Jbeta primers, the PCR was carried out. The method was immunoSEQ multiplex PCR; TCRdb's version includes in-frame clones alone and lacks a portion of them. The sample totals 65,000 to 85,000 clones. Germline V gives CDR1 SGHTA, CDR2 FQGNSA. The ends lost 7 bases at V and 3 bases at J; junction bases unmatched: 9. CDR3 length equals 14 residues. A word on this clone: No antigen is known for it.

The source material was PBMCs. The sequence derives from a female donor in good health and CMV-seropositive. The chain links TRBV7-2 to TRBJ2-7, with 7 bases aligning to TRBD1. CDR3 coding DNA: TGTGCCAGCAACCAAGGGACAGAATTCTACGAGCAGTACTTC. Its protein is CASNQGTEFYEQYF.